The table lists the clone carrying this T cell receptor (beta chain) with a few counts. The sample originates from a study of glioma-infiltrating T cells. The iRepertoire nested amplicon-rescue multiplex PCR amplified TCR alpha and beta CDR3s from RNA. Each CDR3 protein gets one entry after TCRdb re-called the multiplex PCR reads with MiXCR. Here the sample spans some 130,000 distinct CDR3 sequences, under 30% being singletons. Looked up from germline, CDR1 is SNHLY and CDR2 is FYNNEI. V shed 7 bases and J shed 6 bases, with 13 bases lying between them. This CDR3 is 13 amino acids long. The sequence derives from a human donor with low-grade glioma or glioblastoma, undergoing nonglioma brain surgery, or in good health (not recorded which). What was sequenced was glioma tissue, nonneoplastic brain tissue, or PBMCs (not recorded which). The gene calls are TRBV2 and TRBJ1-5; a possible D gene is TRBD1 (6 bases). Here the CDR3 reads CASTQRGVQPQHF. For the CDR3, the DNA is TGTGCCAGCACCCAGAGGGGGGTTCAGCCCCAGCATTTT.